A single sample gave rise to the 23 T cell receptor beta chains below, sequenced in a study of metastatic and nonmetastatic thyroid tumors (dated by TCRdb to 2020 to 2021). Preparation of the library involved PCR. For sequencing, an Illumina HiSeq 4000 was employed. TCRdb ran its own pipeline on the public reads, namely fastp trimming at Q25 and MiXCR clone calling, and kept in-frame beta chains. The sample table shows tens of thousands of clones, and 20% to 25% are seen once. The ten biggest clones cover around 4.4% of the sample. None of the patients had been given any treatment before thyroid surgery. Sample: adjacent normal tissue. The receptors come from a female donor with papillary thyroid cancer or a benign thyroid nodule (not recorded which). Some clones in this sample may be carry-over from other donors' samples.

This clone was seen only a few times. The CDR3 protein is CSAGSVRYSTDTQYF. CDR3 nucleotide sequence: TGCAGTGCTGGGTCTGTACGCTATAGCACAGATACGCAGTATTTT. The chain links TRBV20-1 to TRBJ2-3; D is uncertain. The CDR3 is 15 residues long. The germline CDR1 and CDR2 sequences are DFQATT and SNEGSKA (reference sequence). V dropped 5 bases and J dropped 0 bases, with 15 bases sitting between them.

For this clone: The junction shows a germline mismatch at one end, possibly a read error. The rearrangement uses TRBV20-1 and TRBJ2-7, with TRBD2 matching 8 bases. The germline V gene has CDR1 DFQATT and CDR2 SNEGSKA (reference sequence). The CDR3 runs to 14 residues. The CDR3 loop reads CSAATGTSGYERYF. In DNA, the CDR3 is TGCAGTGCTGCCACCGGTACTAGCGGCTACGAGCGGTACTTC.

About this clone itself: Since a much larger clone is just one base distant, this may be a read error. The rearrangement uses TRBV12-5 and TRBJ2-3; D unclear. CDR3 length: 13 residues. V was cut by 3 bases and J by 4 bases, with 8 bases left in between. Per germline, CDR1 LGHNT and CDR2 FRNRAP. In nucleotides, the CDR3 is TGTGCTAGTGGTTTTTTCGAGGCAGATACGCAGTATTTT. It specifies CASGFFEADTQYF.

The chain is built from TRBV19 and TRBJ1-2; no clear D gene. V was trimmed by 10 bases and J by 5 bases, leaving 17 bases between them. The CDR3 runs to 13 residues. CDR1 and CDR2 (germline): LNHDA, SQIVND (reference sequence). CDR3 bases: TGTGCCATCGAAATGGCGTCCCCGTATGGCTACACCTTC. Encoded protein: CAIEMASPYGYTF. Filled out from reference TRBV19 and TRBJ1-2, the complete variable domain reads DGGITQSPKYLFRKEGQNVTLSCEQNLNHDAMYWYRQDPGQGLRLIYYSQIVNDFQKGDIAEGYSVSREKKESFPLTVTSAQKNPTAFYLCAIEMASPYGYTFGSGTRLTVV.

This clone was seen repeatedly, ten times or more. The V call is TRBV3-1, the J call TRBJ2-3; 9 bases are a match to TRBD1. The germline CDR1 and CDR2 sequences are LGHDT and YNNKEL (reference sequence). CDR3 size: 14 residues. With 5 bases clipped from V and 4 bases from J, the junction kept 4 bases outside the gene matches. The CDR3 DNA sequence: TGTGCCAGCAGCTACAGGGGGCCTGCAGATACGCAGTATTTT. This sequence encodes CASSYRGPADTQYF.

In this sample, this clone is medium-sized. This sequence joins TRBV2 and TRBJ1-1; TRBD1 aligns across 11 bases. The CDR3 has 12 amino acids. The V segment lost 6 bases and the J segment 10 bases; nucleotides outside the gene matches: 4. Germline CDR1 SNHLY, CDR2 FYNNEI. The CDR3 DNA is TGTGCCAGCAGGGACAGGGGGCCGGTAGCTTTCTTT. The encoded protein is CASRDRGPVAFF.

This clone was detected many times. The chain carries TRBV7-2 and TRBJ2-3; 7 bases fit TRBD2. The V segment lost 3 bases and the J segment 0 bases; nucleotides outside the gene matches: 3. Germline loops: CDR1 SGHTA, CDR2 FQGNSA. The CDR3 is made up of 15 amino acids. The CDR3: CASSFSGISTDTQYF. The DNA for the CDR3 is TGTGCCAGCAGCTTCAGCGGGATTAGCACAGATACGCAGTATTTT.

The chain joins TRBV6-1 to TRBJ2-5; D ambiguous. The V gene lost 6 bases and the J gene lost 3 bases, with 5 bases spanning the gap. The germline gives CDR1 MNHNS, CDR2 SASEGT. This CDR3 is built from 11 residues. The CDR3 region has the DNA TGTGCCAGCAGCCTGGAAGAGACCCAGTACTTC. It encodes CASSLEETQYF.

V gene TRBV10-2 combines with J gene TRBJ1-4; 8 nucleotides agree with TRBD1. Per the germline V gene, CDR1 is WSHSY and CDR2 is SAAADI. Trimming took 1 base from V and 3 from J; bases not matched to a gene: 10. CDR3 length equals 18 residues. The CDR3 DNA follows: TGCGCCAGCAGTGAGTGGTGGACAGGGTTCTTGGCTAATGAAAAACTGTTTTTT. Translating gives CASSEWWTGFLANEKLFF.

This clone counts as medium-sized. V gene TRBV28 combines with J gene TRBJ2-5, with 8 positions matching TRBD2. The germline V gene encodes CDR1 MDHEN and CDR2 SYDVKM. V trimming: 5 bases; J trimming: 6 bases; junction bases outside the gene matches: 23. The CDR3 runs to 19 residues. The CDR3 DNA follows: TGTGCCAGCAGTACACCCGGGGGCGGTCTGAGCGGGAGTGCGAAGACCCAGTACTTC. This translates into CASSTPGGGLSGSAKTQYF.

Many counts were recorded for this clone. A read error may be the cause here, since a much bigger clone is one base away. The chain links TRBV7-2 to TRBJ1-1; D unresolved. The V end lost 4 bases, the J end lost 1 base, and 10 bases lay between the germline ends. Germline V gene sequence: CDR1 SGHTA, CDR2 FQGNSA. The CDR3 sequence is 14 residues long. CDR3 amino acids: CASSSLRANTEAFF. DNA of the CDR3: TGTGCCAGCAGCTCGTTGAGGGCGAACACTGAAGCTTTCTTT.

This clone was seen a handful of times. The chain has TRBV6-2 or TRBV6-3 and TRBJ2-1; 10 bases align to TRBD2. The V and J ends lost 2 bases and 7 bases, in that order; junction bases with no gene match: 5. The germline CDR1 and CDR2 sequences are MNHEY and SVGEGT. The CDR3 has 15 amino acids. The CDR3 DNA follows: TGTGCCAGCAGTTACCCTAGCGGGAGATTGAATGAGCAGTTCTTC. Amino acid sequence: CASSYPSGRLNEQFF.

This clone is medium-sized by share. The chain has TRBV12-3 or TRBV12-4 and TRBJ2-3; 10 bases agree with TRBD1. The CDR3 is made up of 16 amino acids. Germline trimming cut 5 bases from V and 1 base from J; bases unmatched to any gene: 6. The DNA of the CDR3 is TGTGCCAGCAGTCCTAGAGACAGGGGGCGCACAGATACGCAGTATTTT. As protein: CASSPRDRGRTDTQYF.

This clone has only a few counts. Mismatch with germline at one junction end may stem from a read error. The rearrangement uses TRBV2 and TRBJ1-1; maybe TRBD1 (6 bases). CDR3 size: 12 residues. Germline V CDR1 and CDR2: SNHLY, FYNNEI. CDR3 in amino acids: CAGSEGETEALF. The CDR3 nucleotides are TGTGCCGGCAGTGAGGGGGAGACTGAAGCTTTATTT.

This clone appeared many times. Other nucleotide sequences in the sample specify the same CDR3. The V call is TRBV7-8, the J call TRBJ2-7; TRBD1 aligns across 8 bases. J lost 1 base, V lost 1 base, and 3 bases had no gene match. CDR1 SGHVS and CDR2 FQNEAQ come from the germline V gene. The CDR3 length is 15 residues. This CDR3 is CASSLGGQESYEQYF. The DNA of the CDR3 is TGTGCCAGCAGCTTAGGGGGACAGGAATCCTACGAGCAGTACTTC.

Concerning this clone: The junction departs from the called germline gene at one end, perhaps through a read error. This chain joins TRBV28 and TRBJ1-1, with a tentative D call TRBD1 (5 bases). CDR1 MDHEN and CDR2 SYDVKM come from the germline V gene. The CDR3 contains 14 residues. In DNA, the CDR3 is TGTGCCAGCACCCCTGGGGCGGGGAACACAGAAGCTTCCTTT. Encoded protein: CASTPGAGNTEASF.

A remark on this clone: A much larger clone is a single base away; this may be a read error. The sample contains more than one DNA sequence encoding this CDR3. V and J are TRBV5-6 and TRBJ1-5; D not resolved. The CDR3 extends over 15 amino acids. Germline V CDR1 and CDR2: SGHDT, YYEEEE. CDR3 sequence reads: CASSLAGETSQPQHF. The CDR3 nucleotides are TGTGCTAGCAGCTTGGCCGGGGAGACAAGTCAGCCCCAGCATTTT.

This clone is labeled medium-sized. This rearrangement joins TRBV11-1 to TRBJ2-7; D uncertain. The ends were cut back, 1 base at V and 0 bases at J, with 10 bases in the middle. The CDR3 covers 15 residues. Germline CDR1 and CDR2: SGHAT and FQDESV (reference sequence). The CDR3 spells CASSLGLHRSYEQYF. DNA for the CDR3: TGTGCCAGCAGCTTAGGACTTCACCGCTCCTACGAGCAGTACTTC.

This clone was found many times. The chain links TRBV30 to TRBJ1-1; D not certain. V lost 3 bases to trimming and J lost 1 base, with 3 bases between them. Germline assignment: CDR1 GTSNPN and CDR2 SVGIG (reference sequence). The CDR3 length is 11 residues. CDR3 DNA sequence: TGTGCCTGGAGACAGAACACTGAAGCTTTCTTT. Protein product: CAWRQNTEAFF.

To note about this clone: Mismatch with germline at one junction end may stem from a read error. The rearrangement joins TRBV20-1 to TRBJ2-5; D is undetermined. This CDR3 region has 14 residues. Looked up from germline, CDR1 is DFQATT and CDR2 is SNEGSKA (reference sequence). The CDR3 bases are TGCAGTGCTAGAGGTCTGACTCGAGGAGACACCCCGTACTTC. Its translation is CSARGLTRGDTPYF.

This clone was counted at least ten times. Since a much larger clone is just one base distant, this may be a read error. The chain employs TRBV6-1 and TRBJ1-2; TRBD1 is a possible D gene (5 bases). The CDR3 has 15 residues. Trimming pared 5 bases from V and 0 bases from J, leaving 13 bases between. Looked up from germline, CDR1 is MNHNS and CDR2 is SASEGT. CDR3 protein: CASSLRGIPNYGYTF. CDR3 DNA: TGTGCCAGCAGTCTCCGGGGCATCCCTAACTATGGCTACACCTTC.

This clone is judged medium-sized. The chain combines TRBV6-1 with TRBJ1-2; 8 bases align to TRBD1. Trimming at V came to 6 bases and at J to 3 bases, leaving 3 bases not matched to a gene. The CDR3 runs to 13 residues. Germline CDR1 reads MNHNS; CDR2 reads SASEGT. The CDR3 region is CASSDRGYYGYTF. CDR3 in DNA: TGTGCCAGCAGCGACAGGGGATACTATGGCTACACCTTC.

By its share, this clone is medium-sized. This chain uses TRBV6-1 with TRBJ2-7; the match to TRBD2 covers 9 bases. The CDR3 extends over 14 amino acids. Per germline, CDR1 MNHNS and CDR2 SASEGT. Losses at the gene ends were 6 bases for V and 2 bases for J; bases not matched to a gene: 5. CDR3 amino acids: CASRRLADAYEQYF. CDR3 DNA sequence: TGTGCCAGCAGGAGACTAGCGGACGCCTACGAGCAGTACTTC.